This TCR beta chain was obtained from a study of T cell clonality in common variable immunodeficiency. Ten or more counts support this clone. The assay was immunoSEQ multiplex PCR, and TCRdb's table has in-frame clones only and misses some. The sample shows tens of thousands of clones, no singletons; the ten largest hold over 1.5%. Both groups were predominantly of Caucasian heritage. Sample: peripheral blood mononuclear cells. The sequence was obtained from a person between 18 and 75 years old in good health.

The CDR3 is CASSLDGSTDTQYF. CDR3 DNA (partial): TGCGCCAGCAGCTTGGACGGGAGCACAGATACG. This chain links TRBV5-1 with TRBJ2-3; no clear D. The read is 3 residues too short to cover the CDR3 end, so that end is filled in from the germline J gene. Germline V CDR1 and CDR2: SGHRS, YFSETQ. V was cut by 0 bases and J by 0 bases, with 5 bases left in between. CDR3 length: 14 amino acids.